The rows below give T cell receptor beta chains drawn from one sample of a study of T-cell memory formation after mild COVID-19. TCRdb reprocessed the 5' RACE reads with MiXCR, giving one entry per CDR3 protein. The sample yields 110,000 or so distinct CDR3 sequences, about a fifth seen once. Sequenced: PBMCs or a T cell subset sorted from them (not recorded which). All receptors come from a man between 18 and 29 years old who had mild COVID-19 (a few samples of this study predate the infection). Cell type and time point are not known. CDR3s include the opening cysteine and the closing phenylalanine or tryptophan. A D gene is named only where the DNA matches it firmly. Clone size is given for some rows only: seen once, a few or many times, or a class if the clone is expanded.

- | TRBD1 | TRBJ2-1 | TRBV6-2/TRBV6-3 | CASGGQGSYNEQFF | TGTGCCAGCGGGGGACAGGGATCCTACAATGAGCAGTTCTTC
once | - | TRBJ2-3 | TRBV29-1 | CSADSYLDTQYF | TGCAGCGCTGACAGCTACTTAGATACGCAGTATTTT
few | - | TRBJ2-1 | TRBV7-9 | CASSLPLLNEQFF | TGTGCCAGCAGCTTGCCCCTACTCAATGAGCAGTTCTTC
- | TRBD1 | TRBJ2-2 | TRBV7-8 | CASSPRSGGRTGELFF | TGTGCCAGCAGCCCTCGTTCAGGGGGACGGACCGGGGAGCTGTTTTTT
- | - | TRBJ2-5 | TRBV12-3/TRBV12-4 | CASSLQTVQETQYF | TGTGCCAGCAGTTTACAAACAGTCCAAGAGACCCAGTACTTC
- | - | TRBJ2-1 | TRBV4-1 | CASSPFRYNEQFF | TGCGCCAGCAGCCCCTTTCGATACAATGAGCAGTTCTTC
few | TRBD1 | TRBJ1-4 | TRBV7-6 | CASSQRPGRGDRGEKLFF | TGTGCCAGCAGCCAACGTCCCGGCAGGGGGGACAGGGGTGAAAAACTGTTTTTT
few | TRBD2 | TRBJ2-1 | TRBV6-5 | CASSRGRHNEQFF | TGTGCCAGCAGTCGCGGGAGGCACAATGAGCAGTTCTTC
few | - | TRBJ2-5 | TRBV3-1 | CASSPEPGTQKETQYF | TGTGCCAGCAGCCCAGAACCCGGGACCCAGAAAGAGACCCAGTACTTC
- | - | TRBJ2-2 | TRBV15 | CATSGGSNTGELFF | TGTGCCACCAGCGGGGGTTCGAACACCGGGGAGCTGTTTTTT
- | TRBD2 | TRBJ2-1 | TRBV6-5 | CASSYQRGGYNEQFF | TGTGCCAGCAGTTACCAGCGGGGGGGCTACAATGAGCAGTTCTTC
few | - | TRBJ2-7 | TRBV7-9 | CASSLRAEPYEQYF | TGTGCCAGCAGCTTAAGAGCGGAACCCTACGAGCAGTACTTC
- | TRBD1 | TRBJ2-1 | TRBV20-1 | CSASLPGGSNEQFF | TGCAGTGCTAGCCTCCCAGGGGGTTCCAATGAGCAGTTCTTC
- | - | TRBJ2-3 | TRBV6-1 | CASLAGYTQYF | TGTGCCAGCCTCGCGGGGTATACGCAGTATTTT
- | TRBD2 | TRBJ2-5 | TRBV2 | CASRTLMGEGSQETQYF | TGTGCCAGCAGGACCCTGATGGGGGAGGGGAGCCAAGAGACCCAGTACTTC
- | - | TRBJ2-3 | TRBV4-3 | CASSQDIAMRVNTQYF | TGCGCCAGCAGCCAAGATATCGCCATGAGAGTGAATACGCAGTATTTT
few | - | TRBJ2-5 | TRBV4-1 | CASSQDISYFETQYF | TGCGCCAGCAGCCAAGATATATCCTACTTTGAGACCCAGTACTTC
- | TRBD2 | TRBJ2-1 | TRBV6-6 | CASSVGSGGAYEQFF | TGTGCCAGCAGCGTCGGTAGCGGGGGGGCGTATGAGCAGTTCTTC
few | - | TRBJ2-3 | TRBV12-3/TRBV12-4 | CASSLGSWAGADTDTQYF | TGTGCCAGCAGTTTGGGGTCGTGGGCAGGGGCGGACACAGATACGCAGTATTTT
- | - | TRBJ2-6 | TRBV7-2 | CASSPPSAGANVLTF | TGTGCCAGCAGCCCGCCCTCGGCTGGGGCCAACGTCCTGACTTTC
few | - | TRBJ1-2 | TRBV5-6 | CASSSPGRLPYGYTF | TGTGCCAGCAGCTCCCCGGGACGGCTCCCCTATGGCTACACCTTC
- | TRBD1 | TRBJ1-5 | TRBV27 | CASRPGQTNQPQHF | TGTGCCAGCAGACCGGGACAGACGAATCAGCCCCAGCATTTT
few | TRBD1 | TRBJ1-1 | TRBV27 | CASSLTLTGITEAFF | TGTGCCAGCAGTTTAACCCTGACAGGGATCACTGAAGCTTTCTTT
- | - | TRBJ2-5 | TRBV2 | CASSGPGTQYF | TGTGCCAGCAGTGGACCTGGGACCCAGTACTTC
- | - | TRBJ1-1 | TRBV7-9 | CASSPLIWRQANTEAFF | TGTGCCAGCAGCCCCCTTATATGGAGGCAGGCGAACACTGAAGCTTTCTTT
few | - | TRBJ2-5 | TRBV7-3 | CASSANLERGETQYF | TGTGCCAGCAGCGCCAACTTGGAGCGAGGAGAGACCCAGTACTTC
- | - | TRBJ2-5 | TRBV7-6 | CASSLESPFKETQYF | TGTGCCAGCAGCTTAGAATCCCCATTCAAGGAGACCCAGTACTTC
- | - | TRBJ1-1 | TRBV29-1 | CSVGRVVLGTEAFF | TGCAGCGTTGGTAGGGTAGTTCTGGGCACTGAAGCTTTCTTT
few | - | TRBJ2-1 | TRBV10-3 | CAIVGESDNEQFF | TGTGCCATCGTTGGTGAGTCAGACAATGAGCAGTTCTTC
few | TRBD1 | TRBJ2-3 | TRBV10-3 | CAIRGQWTDTQYF | TGTGCCATCAGGGGACAGTGGACAGATACGCAGTATTTT
- | TRBD2 | TRBJ2-3 | TRBV7-6 | CASSTPAGGSTDTQYF | TGTGCCAGCAGCACCCCAGCGGGGGGAAGCACAGATACGCAGTATTTT
few | - | TRBJ2-3 | TRBV11-2 | CASSLQEWRDTQYF | TGTGCCAGCAGCTTACAGGAATGGAGAGATACGCAGTATTTT
few | - | TRBJ2-7 | TRBV20-1 | CSARGPTAYEQYF | TGCAGTGCTAGAGGCCCGACCGCATACGAGCAGTACTTC
- | - | TRBJ1-1 | TRBV12-3/TRBV12-4 | CASTSSLLTEAFF | TGTGCCAGCACCTCAAGTCTTCTTACTGAAGCTTTCTTT
- | - | TRBJ1-6 | TRBV11-3 | CASSLVNTDSPLHF | TGTGCCAGCAGCTTAGTAAATACTGACTCACCCCTCCACTTT
- | - | TRBJ2-7 | TRBV29-1 | CSVEEGARESYEQYF | TGCAGCGTTGAAGAGGGCGCACGTGAATCCTACGAGCAGTACTTC
- | - | TRBJ1-2 | TRBV11-2 | CASSRFGPDYGYTF | TGTGCCAGCAGCCGTTTCGGCCCGGACTATGGCTACACCTTC
few | - | TRBJ1-1 | TRBV6-1 | CASRNLGNTEAFF | TGTGCCAGCAGAAACCTCGGGAACACTGAAGCTTTCTTT
- | - | TRBJ1-1 | TRBV12-3/TRBV12-4 | CASVRGNTEAFF | TGTGCCAGCGTAAGGGGGAACACTGAAGCTTTCTTT
- | - | TRBJ1-4 | TRBV5-1 | CASSSRQATNEKLFF | TGCGCCAGCAGCTCGAGACAGGCAACTAATGAAAAACTGTTTTTT
- | - | TRBJ1-1 | TRBV5-1 | CASSAGDMNTEAFF | TGCGCCAGCAGCGCGGGAGATATGAACACTGAAGCTTTCTTT
few | TRBD1 | TRBJ1-1 | TRBV25-1 | CASSGGDRGYAFF | TGTGCCAGCAGTGGGGGGGACAGGGGATATGCTTTCTTT